This T cell receptor beta chain was recovered during a study of regulatory and conventional T cells in RAG deficiency. Study results and limitations: Other subsets showed roughly 10-fold reductions, but Treg unique TCR beta sequences fell 95 to 100-fold in these patients.

Blood CD4+ CD25-high CD127-low regulatory T cells supplied the genomic DNA template. The trim removed 4 bases at V and 6 bases at J, leaving 6 bases unmatched. Germline V lookup: CDR1 SGHRS, CDR2 YFSETQ. The CDR3 consists of 14 residues. Of note for this clone: Its antigen remains unknown.

Sequencing was performed with immunoSEQ multiplex PCR; in TCRdb, only in-frame clones are kept and a portion is missing. This sample has roughly 11,000 clones; roughly 95% occur once, and the top ten carry less than 1.5%. The same data also contributed to another study, on regulatory T cells. This second report adds: Amplification used 52 TRBV primers and 13 TRBJ primers.

Sequenced: CD127- CD25+ CD4+ Tregs sorted from blood. The TCR originated in a human donor in good health. V and J are TRBV5-1 and TRBJ1-2; 10 bases are a match to TRBD1. The CDR3 DNA sequence: TGCGCCAGCAGCCTACCCGGGACAGGGGATGGCTACACCTTC. It encodes CASSLPGTGDGYTF.